This T cell receptor beta chain was identified in a study of cytomegalovirus exposure and HLA in healthy donors. PCR amplification relied on 60 Vbeta primers (plus 13 Jbeta primers). Some clones are missing from TCRdb's copy, which holds only in-frame ones; the method was immunoSEQ multiplex PCR. The sample has a few hundred thousand clones, about 79% seen once. Study-wide results and caveats: It was only CMV serostatus that was available as immune exposure information.

The CDR3 has 12 residues. CDR1 is WSHSY and CDR2 is SAAADI in the germline V gene. Trimming took 8 bases from V and 4 from J, leaving 11 bases between them. This clone came up a few times. Its antigen remains unknown. The TCR comes from a man between 18 and 35 years old in good health and CMV-seronegative. Material: PBMCs. The chain has TRBV10-2 and TRBJ1-2; possible D gene TRBD1, 5 bases. Here the CDR3 DNA reads TGCGCCAGCGGAGGGACCTCCTATGGCTACACCTTC. As protein: CASGGTSYGYTF.